Listed below are T cell receptor beta chains from one sample, sequenced in a study of blood T cell repertoires in COVID-19. Data came from immunoSEQ multiplex PCR; TCRdb stores just in-frame clones and leaves some out. The sample holds 90,000 to 120,000 clones, around four fifths seen once. Material: peripheral blood. The receptors derive from a man in his 70s with acute or convalescent COVID-19. The CDR3 runs from the conserved cysteine through the conserved F or W. Fields, in order: clone size, V gene, CDR3 protein. Only part of the rows carry a size: once, few, many, or a class if the clone is expanded.

abundance: .; v_gene: TRBV19; CDR3aa: CASSIEMTRGNQPQHF
abundance: many; v_gene: TRBV7-8; CDR3aa: CASSFGAGQSSPLHF
abundance: .; v_gene: TRBV18; CDR3aa: CASSPDRIQPQHF
abundance: once; v_gene: TRBV19; CDR3aa: CASTTGGYGGRGYTF
abundance: once; v_gene: TRBV2; CDR3aa: CASTRDSNSPLHF
abundance: few; v_gene: TRBV4-1; CDR3aa: CASSQEPGRSGNTIYF
abundance: .; v_gene: TRBV3-1/TRBV3-2; CDR3aa: CASSRRAGTEAFF
abundance: .; v_gene: TRBV19; CDR3aa: CATVGRGGGQGSGNTIYF
abundance: .; v_gene: TRBV19; CDR3aa: CASSIEARDTGRNTEAFF
abundance: .; v_gene: TRBV18; CDR3aa: CASSPLETGAYEQYF
abundance: .; v_gene: TRBV11-3; CDR3aa: CASFLDNEETGQYF
abundance: .; v_gene: TRBV12-3/TRBV12-4; CDR3aa: CASGKGQWGEQFF
abundance: .; v_gene: TRBV7-9; CDR3aa: CASSPSNEETQYF
abundance: few; v_gene: TRBV10-3; CDR3aa: CAISESTGKGNGYTF
abundance: once; v_gene: TRBV15; CDR3aa: CATSRDWQGNYGYTF
abundance: .; v_gene: TRBV11-2; CDR3aa: CASIGQDEKLFF